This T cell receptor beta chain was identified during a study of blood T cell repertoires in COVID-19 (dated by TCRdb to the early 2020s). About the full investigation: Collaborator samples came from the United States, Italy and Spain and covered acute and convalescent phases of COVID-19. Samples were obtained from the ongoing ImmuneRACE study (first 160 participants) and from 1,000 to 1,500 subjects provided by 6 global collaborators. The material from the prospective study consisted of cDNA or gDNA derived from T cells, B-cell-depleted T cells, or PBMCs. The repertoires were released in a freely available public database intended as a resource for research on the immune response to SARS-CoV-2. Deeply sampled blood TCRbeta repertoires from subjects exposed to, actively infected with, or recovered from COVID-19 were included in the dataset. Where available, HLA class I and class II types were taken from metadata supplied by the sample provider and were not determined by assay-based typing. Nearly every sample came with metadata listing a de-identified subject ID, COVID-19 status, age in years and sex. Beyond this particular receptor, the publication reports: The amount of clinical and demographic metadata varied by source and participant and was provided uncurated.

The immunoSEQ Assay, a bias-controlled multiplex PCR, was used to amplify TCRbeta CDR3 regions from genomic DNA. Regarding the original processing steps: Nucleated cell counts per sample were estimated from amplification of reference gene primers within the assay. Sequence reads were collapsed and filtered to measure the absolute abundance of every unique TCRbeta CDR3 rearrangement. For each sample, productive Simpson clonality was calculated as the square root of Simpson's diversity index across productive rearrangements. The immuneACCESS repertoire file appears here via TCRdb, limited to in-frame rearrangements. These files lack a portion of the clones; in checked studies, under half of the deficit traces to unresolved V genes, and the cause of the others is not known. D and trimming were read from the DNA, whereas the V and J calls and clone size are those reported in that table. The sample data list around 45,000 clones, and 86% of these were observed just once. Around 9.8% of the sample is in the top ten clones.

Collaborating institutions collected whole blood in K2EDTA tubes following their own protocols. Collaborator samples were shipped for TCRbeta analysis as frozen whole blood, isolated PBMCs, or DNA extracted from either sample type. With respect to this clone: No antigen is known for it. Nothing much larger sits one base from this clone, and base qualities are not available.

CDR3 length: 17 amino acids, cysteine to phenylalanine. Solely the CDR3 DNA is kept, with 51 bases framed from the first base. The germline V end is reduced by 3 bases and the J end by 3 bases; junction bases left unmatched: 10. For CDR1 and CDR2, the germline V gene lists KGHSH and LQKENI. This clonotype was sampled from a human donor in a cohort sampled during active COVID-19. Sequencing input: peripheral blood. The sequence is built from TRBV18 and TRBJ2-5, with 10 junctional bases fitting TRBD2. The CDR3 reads CASSPLAGAYEEETQYF. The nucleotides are TGTGCCAGCTCACCCCTAGCGGGGGCCTACGAAGAAGAGACCCAGTACTTC.